The sequence of this TCR beta chain was determined in a study of blood T cells in healthy people across ages. The use of a sample-barcoded 5' primer and a J-beta primer mix characterized a second PCR of roughly 6 to 11 cycles. TCRdb called the 5' RACE reads again in MiXCR, with one record for every CDR3 protein. The table has roughly 500,000 distinct CDR3 sequences, 27% seen once. The length of the CDR3 is 16 residues. Germline-derived CDR1 and CDR2 are SEHNR and FQNEAQ (reference sequence). V lost 4 bases to trimming and J lost 4 bases, with 19 bases between them. The TCR originated in a woman aged 65 to 85 in good health. The specimen sequenced was blood. The chain employs TRBV7-9 and TRBJ1-1; a weak D match, TRBD1 (5 bases). The DNA of the CDR3 is TGTGCCAGCAGCTACCGACCCTCCAGGGAGGGCACTGAAGCTTTCTTT. Translation: CASSYRPSREGTEAFF. Full variable domain (missing parts from reference TRBV7-9 and TRBJ1-1): DTGVSQNPRHKITKRGQNVTFRCDPISEHNRLYWYRQTLGQGPEFLTYFQNEAQLEKSRLLSDRFSAERPKGSFSTLEIQRTEQGDSAMYLCASSYRPSREGTEAFFGQGTRLTVV.